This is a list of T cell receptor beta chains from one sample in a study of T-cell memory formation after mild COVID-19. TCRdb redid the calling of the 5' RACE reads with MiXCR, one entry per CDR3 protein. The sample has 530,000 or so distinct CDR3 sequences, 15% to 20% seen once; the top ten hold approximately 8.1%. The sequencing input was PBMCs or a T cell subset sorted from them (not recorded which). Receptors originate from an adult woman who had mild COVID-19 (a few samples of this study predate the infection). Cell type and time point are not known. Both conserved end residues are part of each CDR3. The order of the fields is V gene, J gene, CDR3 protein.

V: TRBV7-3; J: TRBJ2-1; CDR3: CASSPGLAGGGNEQFF
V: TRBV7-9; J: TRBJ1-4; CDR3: CASSLSTGGKLFF
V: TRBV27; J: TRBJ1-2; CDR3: CASSLSMGGVGGYTF
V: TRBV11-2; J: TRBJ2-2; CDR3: CASTRLTSGNTGELFF
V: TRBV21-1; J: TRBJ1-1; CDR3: CASSSPEAFF
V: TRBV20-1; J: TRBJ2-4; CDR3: CSALDRSITKNIQYF
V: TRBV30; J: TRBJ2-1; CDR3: CAWSSTTGAGFF
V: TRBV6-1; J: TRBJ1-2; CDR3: CASSESPVGYGYTF
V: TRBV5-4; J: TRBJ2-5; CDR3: CAPTGAGETQYF
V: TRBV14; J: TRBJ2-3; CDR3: CASSHDGVGNTQYF
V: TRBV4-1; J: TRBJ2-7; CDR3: CASSQEPPGTPGGEQYF
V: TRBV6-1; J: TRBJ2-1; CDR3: CASKLPSSYNEQFF
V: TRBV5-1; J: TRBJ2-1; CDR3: CASSPGTGDSLIDEQFF
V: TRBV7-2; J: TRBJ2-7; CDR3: CASSRSPLSEQYF
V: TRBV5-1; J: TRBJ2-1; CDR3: CASSLAMNEQFF
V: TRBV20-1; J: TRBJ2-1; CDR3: CSARAGTRVSNEQFF
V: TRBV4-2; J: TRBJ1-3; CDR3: CASSPEDGSRNTIYF
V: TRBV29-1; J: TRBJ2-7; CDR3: CSVGVREGAREQYF
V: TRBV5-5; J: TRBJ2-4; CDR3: CASSPGVPAKNIQYF
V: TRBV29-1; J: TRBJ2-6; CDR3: CSVGRVPRSGANVLTF
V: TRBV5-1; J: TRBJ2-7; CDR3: CASSFPEGIEQYF
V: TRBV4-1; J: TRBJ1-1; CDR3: CASSQNNWQGGTEAFF
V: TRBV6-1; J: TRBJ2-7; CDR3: CASSEGQGKVTYEQYF
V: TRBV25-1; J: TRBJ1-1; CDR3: CASTERGGTEAFF
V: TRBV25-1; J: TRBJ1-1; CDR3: CASRTRFTEAFF
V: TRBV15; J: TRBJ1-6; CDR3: CATSRDRNNSPLHF
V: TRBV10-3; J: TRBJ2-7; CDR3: CAISDQAYEQYF
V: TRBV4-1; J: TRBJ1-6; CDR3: CASSLSFDRNSPLQF
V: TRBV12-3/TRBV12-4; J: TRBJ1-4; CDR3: CASSSQGRINEKLFF
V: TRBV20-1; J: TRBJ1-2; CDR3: CSARDGGTGHGYTF
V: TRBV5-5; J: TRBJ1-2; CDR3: CASSFGRGADYGYTF
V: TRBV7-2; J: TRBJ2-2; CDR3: CASSKGPANTGELFF
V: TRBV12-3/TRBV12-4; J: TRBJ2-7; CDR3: CASRPTGQGDYEQYF
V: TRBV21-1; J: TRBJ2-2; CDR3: CAGRDCDRDSNTGELFF
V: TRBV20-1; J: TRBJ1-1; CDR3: CSARDWAVGGTEAFF
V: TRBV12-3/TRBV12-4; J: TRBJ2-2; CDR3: CASSGDQLTGELFF
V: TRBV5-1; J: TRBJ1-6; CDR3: CASSLDGDSYNSPLHF
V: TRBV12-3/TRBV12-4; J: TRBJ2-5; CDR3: CASSRARWTQYF
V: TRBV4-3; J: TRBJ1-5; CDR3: CASGFTLGQPQHF
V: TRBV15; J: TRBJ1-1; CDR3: CATSRSRDREAFF
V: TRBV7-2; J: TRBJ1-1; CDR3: CASSRWGGFTEAFF
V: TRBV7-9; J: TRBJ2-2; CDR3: CASSLAGRLAGELFF
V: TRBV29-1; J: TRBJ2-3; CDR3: CSVGSGSTDTQYF
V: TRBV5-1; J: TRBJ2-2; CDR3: CASSLASLETGELFF
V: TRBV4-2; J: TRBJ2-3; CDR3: CASSQEGSGSADTQYF
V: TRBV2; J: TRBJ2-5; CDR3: CASRSGEQETQYF
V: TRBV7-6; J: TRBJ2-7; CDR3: CASSTEGGPLYEQYF
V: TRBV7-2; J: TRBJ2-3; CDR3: CASSLVYVGTDTQYF
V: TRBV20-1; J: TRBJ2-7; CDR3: CSATGLGIGFGEQYF
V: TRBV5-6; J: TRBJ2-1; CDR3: CASSLARKDINEQFF
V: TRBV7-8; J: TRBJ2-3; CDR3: CASSLIAYTQYF
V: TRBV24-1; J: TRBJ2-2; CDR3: CATSDPAMNTGELFF